This T cell receptor (beta chain) was identified during a study of Ad26.COV2.S vaccination and SARS-CoV-2 variants. Study information: A COV1001 Ad26.COV2.S trial-arm participant provided the sample. In the study, Ad26.COV2.S was injected intramuscularly once, or twice 56 days apart.

This clone was seen a single time. What it binds is not known. Study-level findings and limits: Possibly, TCR breadth and depth analyses underestimated total T cell responses.

Trimming took 4 bases from V and 3 from J; bases not matched to a gene: 3. Germline assignment: CDR1 SGHRS and CDR2 YFSETQ. The CDR3 spans 14 residues. Clones were read by immunoSEQ multiplex PCR, and TCRdb kept only the in-frame ones, dropping some. The data hold about 350,000 clones, with 86% observed a single time. Treatment here: approximately 18 received Ad26.COV2.S at low or high dose, single or two shots; about 5 received placebo; per-sample allocation not given. It was on day 63 after the first vaccine or placebo injection that samples were taken. In the vaccine, an Ad26 vector expressed the SARS-CoV-2 spike of the Wuhan strain.

V is TRBV5-1 and J is TRBJ2-7, with TRBD2 matching 11 bases. This TCR came from a person between 18 and 60 years old who received the Ad26.COV2.S COVID-19 vaccine or a placebo. The input for sequencing was peripheral blood, taken in a trial of Ad26.COV2.S vaccine versus placebo. The CDR3 sequence: CASSAGTSGYEQYF. The DNA for the CDR3 is TGCGCCAGCAGCGCCGGGACTAGCGGCTACGAGCAGTACTTC.